This T cell receptor (beta chain) is drawn from a study of OX40 agonist ivuxolimab in advanced cancers. On the study more broadly: Ivuxolimab, an antibody that agonizes OX40 (CD134), was administered to the patients. Participants averaged roughly 57 years of age (range about 23 to 90) and were roughly 80% male.

General study points: At 0.1 to 3.0 mg/kg and by week 6, clonal expansion occurred in CD4+ and CD8+ blood T cells.

CDR1 and CDR2 (germline): MNHEY, SVGAGI. The germline V and J ends were trimmed by 5 bases and 7 bases, with 14 bases remaining between them. There are 13 residues in the CDR3. Some clones are missing from TCRdb's copy, which holds only in-frame ones; the method was immunoSEQ multiplex PCR. The sample lists some 55,000 clones, roughly 83% occurring once. A note on this clone: As yet, its antigen is unknown.

Material: CD4+ or CD8+ T cells sorted from blood, obtained in a trial of the OX40 agonist ivuxolimab. The chain recombines TRBV6-5 with TRBJ1-2; possible D gene TRBD1, 5 bases. The TCR was taken from an adult with an advanced solid tumor such as melanoma, head and neck, liver or kidney cancer. The CDR3 sequence is CASSKTDLSGYTF. CDR3 bases: TGTGCCAGCAGTAAGACAGATTTAAGTGGCTACACCTTC.